Below are 25 T cell receptor beta chains sequenced from a single sample in a study of shared clonotypes between healthy human individuals. Measured with immunoSEQ multiplex PCR; TCRdb has only the in-frame clones, and not every one. The sample has some 2.1 million clones, over 85% seen once. Source material: naive CD4+ T cells sorted from blood. Subset in this sample: CD45RA+ positively selected. The receptors come from a man between 18 and 29 years old in good health.

This clone is a singleton in its sample. The V gene is TRBV21-1, the J gene TRBJ1-6. TRBV21-1 is annotated as a pseudogene. The CDR3 has 17 residues. This CDR3 is CASSSSGQSSYNSPLHF. The CDR3 DNA follows: TGTGCCAGCAGCTCCAGCGGGCAGAGCTCCTATAATTCACCCCTCCACTTT.

The rearrangement joins TRBV10-3 to TRBJ1-2; 7 positions agree with TRBD1. Germline V gene lookup returns CDR1 ENHRY and CDR2 SYGVKD. Germline trimming cut 10 bases from V and 2 bases from J; bases unmatched to any gene: 7. The CDR3 has 13 amino acids. CDR3 in amino acids: CATTDRDNYGYTF. CDR3 in DNA: TGTGCCACCACCGACAGGGACAACTATGGCTACACCTTC.

The rearrangement uses TRBV5-1 and TRBJ1-3; D gene ambiguous. Germline V gene data show CDR1 as SGHRS and CDR2 as YFSETQ. This CDR3 spans 14 amino acids. Trimming took 4 bases from V and 1 from J, leaving 9 bases between them. CDR3 sequence (DNA): TGCGCCAGCAGCGAGAGGGTATCTGGAAACACCATATATTTT. Protein: CASSERVSGNTIYF.

The chain uses TRBV2 and TRBJ1-6; D is undetermined. Germline lookup yields CDR1 SNHLY and CDR2 FYNNEI. Between the trimmed V and J ends, which lost 2 bases and 10 bases, there was a span of 15 bases. The CDR3 extends over 15 amino acids. The DNA of the CDR3 is TGTGCCAGCAGTGAATCCGGGCCTAGGAGGTCACCCCTCCACTTT. Translating it yields CASSESGPRRSPLHF. The whole variable domain, filled in from reference TRBV2 and TRBJ1-6, reads EPEVTQTPSHQVTQMGQEVILRCVPISNHLYFYWYRQILGQKVEFLVSFYNNEISEKSEIFDDQFSVERPDGSNFTLKIRSTKLEDSAMYFCASSESGPRRSPLHFGNGTRLTVT.

V usage is TRBV5-4 and J usage is TRBJ1-6; 9 bases are shared with TRBD1. CDR1 and CDR2 from the germline V gene are SGHNT and YYREEE (reference sequence). The CDR3 is made up of 15 amino acids. The V and J ends lost 3 bases and 6 bases, in that order; junction bases with no gene match: 4. The CDR3 nucleotides are TGTGCCAGCAGCTCCGCGGGACAGGGTAATTCACCCCTCCACTTT. It encodes CASSSAGQGNSPLHF.

V usage is TRBV7-9 and J usage is TRBJ1-3; a possible D gene is TRBD1 (6 bases). Germline CDR1 is SEHNR and CDR2 is FQNEAQ (reference sequence). The length of the CDR3 is 15 residues. V lost 3 bases to trimming and J lost 1 base, with 10 bases between them. Here the CDR3 reads CASSFQGSSGNTIYF. The CDR3 region has the DNA TGTGCCAGCAGCTTTCAGGGGAGTTCTGGAAACACCATATATTTT.

The chain employs TRBV29-1 and TRBJ1-1; D might be TRBD1 (5 bases). The ends were cut back, 2 bases at V and 10 bases at J, with 14 bases in the middle. This CDR3 has 12 amino acids. Per the germline V gene, CDR1 is SQVTM and CDR2 is ANQGSEA. CDR3 in amino acids: CSVESQGGGAFF. The CDR3 coding sequence is TGCAGCGTTGAATCCCAGGGAGGAGGAGCTTTCTTT.

A single count supports this clone. The genes are TRBV2 and TRBJ2-2; D not certain. The CDR3 length is 15 residues. Trimming stripped 6 bases from V and 4 bases from J, with 15 bases between. CDR1 and CDR2 from the germline V gene are SNHLY and FYNNEI. The CDR3 loop is CASSILTGGTGELFF. The CDR3 nucleotides are TGTGCCAGCAGCATCTTAACGGGCGGCACCGGGGAGCTGTTTTTT.

The chain uses TRBV10-3 and TRBJ2-5; D remains ambiguous. Trimming took 4 bases from V and 1 from J, leaving 4 bases between them. This CDR3 is 12 amino acids long. CDR1 and CDR2 (germline): ENHRY, SYGVKD. The CDR3 here is CAISGFQETQYF. The CDR3 nucleotides are TGTGCCATCAGTGGTTTCCAAGAGACCCAGTACTTC.

The J gene is TRBJ2-5, the V gene TRBV4-3; 13 nucleotides match TRBD2. Trimming removed 2 bases from V and 5 bases from J; junction bases left unmatched: 14. This CDR3 is built from 19 residues. CDR1 and CDR2 (germline): LGHNA, YSLEER. The CDR3 protein is CASSQPGLAGDPRGETQYF. The CDR3 DNA follows: TGCGCCAGCAGCCAACCCGGACTAGCGGGAGACCCAAGAGGGGAGACCCAGTACTTC.

This chain connects TRBV7-9 to TRBJ2-2, with D perhaps assigned TRBD1 or TRBD2 (5 bases each). This CDR3 spans 15 amino acids. Looked up from germline, CDR1 is SEHNR and CDR2 is FQNEAQ (reference sequence). Trimming cost V 4 bases and J 1 base, with 10 bases left between them. In DNA, the CDR3 is TGTGCCAGCAGCTCCGGGACGGAGAACACCGGGGAGCTGTTTTTT. Its translation is CASSSGTENTGELFF.

A single count supports this clone. The chain carries TRBV5-1 and TRBJ2-3; 8 bases are shared with TRBD2. The CDR3 is made up of 16 amino acids. Germline-derived CDR1 and CDR2 are SGHRS and YFSETQ. V lost 4 bases and J lost 0; bases outside the gene matches: 7. For the CDR3, the DNA is TGCGCCAGCAGCGACAAACTAGCGGATAGCACAGATACGCAGTATTTT. This sequence encodes CASSDKLADSTDTQYF.

The chain has TRBV9 and TRBJ1-2; TRBD1 matches 8 bases. The CDR3 has 16 amino acids. V gave up 5 bases and J gave up 3 bases; unmatched junction bases: 12. CDR1 SGDLS and CDR2 YYNGEE come from the germline V gene. The CDR3 here is CASRLTGALGDYGYTF. The DNA for the CDR3 is TGTGCCAGCAGACTGACAGGGGCACTTGGGGACTATGGCTACACCTTC.

The rearrangement uses TRBV11-2 and TRBJ2-1; TRBD2 might be the D (5 bases). Trimming shortened V by 3 bases and J by 9 bases, and 18 bases separated the two germline ends. Germline values: CDR1 SGHAT, CDR2 FQNNGV. CDR3 length: 15 amino acids. The CDR3 here is CASSFSGGRRGEQFF. The CDR3 DNA is TGTGCCAGCAGCTTCAGCGGAGGACGACGAGGTGAGCAGTTCTTC.

CDR3 nucleotides: TGCGCCAGCAGCATGGGACAGAACACCGGGGAGCTGTTTTTT. It translates to CASSMGQNTGELFF. This chain uses TRBV5-1 with TRBJ2-2; D perhaps matches TRBD1 (6 bases). Germline assignment: CDR1 SGHRS and CDR2 YFSETQ. The CDR3 length is 14 residues. The germline V and J ends were trimmed by 4 bases and 1 base, with 8 bases remaining between them.

This rearrangement joins TRBV7-9 to TRBJ2-7; D might be TRBD2 (6 bases). The CDR3 runs 16 residues. Trimming removed 1 base at V and 3 bases at J, with 16 bases between. Germline V gene data show CDR1 as SEHNR and CDR2 as FQNEAQ (reference sequence). The CDR3 loop is CASSLVPGMGGYEQYF. DNA of the CDR3: TGTGCCAGCAGCTTAGTTCCGGGAATGGGGGGCTACGAGCAGTACTTC.

This clone is a singleton in its sample. The chain recombines TRBV5-4 with TRBJ2-7; D is possibly TRBD1 or TRBD2 (6 bases each). Germline V gene data show CDR1 as SGHNT and CDR2 as YYREEE (reference sequence). The length of the CDR3 is 14 residues. V was clipped by 6 bases and J by 4 bases, with 17 bases between them. CDR3 in amino acids: CASTPPGGRYEQYF. CDR3 nucleotide sequence: TGTGCCAGCACCCCCCCCGGGGGCCGTTACGAGCAGTACTTC.

Here the CDR3 reads CASRLGLAGSTDTQYF. In DNA form, the CDR3 reads TGTGCCAGCAGGCTGGGACTAGCGGGGAGCACAGATACGCAGTATTTT. V gene TRBV2 combines with J gene TRBJ2-3; 13 bases align to TRBD2. CDR1 is SNHLY, CDR2 FYNNEI, per germline. With V trimmed by 6 bases and J by 0 bases, 3 bases remained unmatched. The CDR3 sequence is 16 residues long.

This chain uses TRBV2 with TRBJ1-2; D is ambiguous. The V end lost 8 bases, the J end lost 7 bases, and 29 bases lay between the germline ends. The CDR3 extends over 17 amino acids. The germline V gene encodes CDR1 SNHLY and CDR2 FYNNEI. The CDR3 sequence is CASLSGRLGSEASGYTF. DNA of the CDR3: TGTGCCAGCCTCTCCGGACGATTGGGCAGTGAGGCGAGTGGCTACACCTTC.

Note on this clone: Other DNA sequences in this sample translate to the same CDR3. This chain connects TRBV7-8 to TRBJ2-5, with D hard to call. V lost 5 bases to trimming and J lost 3 bases, with 4 bases between them. The CDR3 sequence is 11 residues long. Looked up from germline, CDR1 is SGHVS and CDR2 is FQNEAQ. The DNA of the CDR3 is TGTGCCAGCAGCCCCAAAGAGACCCAGTACTTC. Protein sequence: CASSPKETQYF. Together with reference TRBV7-8 and TRBJ2-5, the CDR3 gives the full variable domain: GAGVSQSPRYKVAKRGQDVALRCDPISGHVSLFWYQQALGQGPEFLTYFQNEAQLDKSGLPSDRFFAERPEGSVSTLKIQRTQQEDSAVYLCASSPKETQYFGPGTRLLVL.

This clone was observed a handful of times. V usage is TRBV4-3 and J usage is TRBJ1-1; D possibly corresponds to TRBD1 (6 bases). This CDR3 is 14 amino acids long. The germline gives CDR1 LGHNA, CDR2 YSLEER. The V gene lost 0 bases and the J gene lost 4 bases, with 9 bases spanning the gap. The CDR3 bases are TGCGCCAGCAGCCAAGATGGGGGGGCCACTGAAGCTTTCTTT. Translation gives CASSQDGGATEAFF.

As for this clone: Additional DNA sequences in this sample encode the identical CDR3. The chain links TRBV12-5 to TRBJ1-2; D call uncertain. The V gene's germline CDR1 is LGHNT and CDR2 FRNRAP. The CDR3 consists of 11 residues. V was pared by 5 bases and J by 5 bases, with 6 bases between. The CDR3 spells CASGLGYGYTF. The CDR3 coding sequence is TGTGCTAGTGGTCTCGGGTATGGCTACACCTTC.

The gene calls are TRBV5-4 and TRBJ2-4; weak D call: TRBD1 (6 bases). The germline CDR1 and CDR2 sequences are SGHNT and YYREEE (reference sequence). V was shortened by 2 bases and J by 0 bases, with 6 bases between the two germline ends. CDR3 length equals 14 residues. The CDR3, as DNA: TGTGCCAGCAGCTTAGGGGGAGCCAAAAACATTCAGTACTTC. Amino acids: CASSLGGAKNIQYF.

The genes are TRBV7-2 and TRBJ2-7; D possibly matches TRBD1 or TRBD2 (5 bases each). This CDR3 has 16 residues. From germline, CDR1 is SGHTA and CDR2 FQGNSA. V gave up 1 base and J gave up 9 bases, with 22 bases separating them. CDR3 sequence (DNA): TGTGCCAGCAGCTTAGACCGAGGGGCGTCCGTAGTTAGGCAGTACTTC. Amino acids: CASSLDRGASVVRQYF.

Turning to this clone: Distinct nucleotide sequences in the sample also encode this CDR3. The chain combines TRBV19 with TRBJ1-1, with D uncertain. Trimming pared 1 base from V and 1 base from J, leaving 4 bases between. The CDR3 spans 13 residues. Germline assignment: CDR1 LNHDA and CDR2 SQIVND (reference sequence). CDR3 DNA: TGTGCCAGTAGTATAGGCAGGAACACTGAAGCTTTCTTT. Translating it yields CASSIGRNTEAFF.